The sequence of this T cell receptor beta chain was determined in a study of T-cell reconstitution after alpha-beta-depleted transplantation in children. Unique molecular identifiers tagged the TCRbeta library. In TCRdb, the PCR reads were re-called with MiXCR into one record per CDR3 protein. The data show some 490,000 distinct CDR3 sequences, approximately 12% seen once. The CDR3 extends over 12 amino acids. Germline loops: CDR1 SGHTA, CDR2 FQGNSA. V was shortened by 6 bases and J by 8 bases, with 13 bases between the two germline ends. This clonotype was observed many times. This sample comprised PBMCs from the stem cell graft donor, obtained from the stem cell graft. The sequence was obtained from a human donor who donated a stem cell graft to a child with combined immunodeficiency. V gene TRBV7-2 combines with J gene TRBJ1-1; D is undetermined. CDR3 in amino acids: CASSSRGGEAFF. In DNA form, the CDR3 reads TGTGCCAGCAGTTCCCGGGGTGGGGAAGCTTTCTTT. The full variable domain, completed using reference TRBV7-2 and TRBJ1-1, is GAGVSQSPSNKVTEKGKDVELRCDPISGHTALYWYRQSLGQGLEFLIYFQGNSAPDKSGLPSDRFSAERTGGSVSTLTIQRTQQEDSAVYLCASSSRGGEAFFGQGTRLTVV.